This record covers a single T cell receptor (beta chain). Trimming removed 5 bases at V and 4 bases at J, with 14 bases between. This CDR3 region has 14 residues. Germline V gives CDR1 MDHEN, CDR2 SYDVKM. Some clones are missing from TCRdb's copy, which holds only in-frame ones; the method was immunoSEQ multiplex PCR. The data show roughly 2.2 million clones, around 92% seen once. The sample belongs to a study of shared clonotypes between healthy human individuals. Study summary: Each donor's CD8 memory used one plate, CD8 naive two, each CD4 subset three.

Sequencing was done on a sample of naive CD4+ T cells from PBMCs. Subset of the sample: CD45RA+ positively selected. V is TRBV28 and J is TRBJ1-2; possibly TRBD1 for D (6 bases). This TCR was sampled from a young man in good health. Some clones in this sample may be carry-over from other donors' samples. CDR3 amino acids: CASSPPGGIYGYTF. Written as DNA, the CDR3 is TGTGCCAGCAGTCCACCCGGGGGCATCTATGGCTACACCTTC.